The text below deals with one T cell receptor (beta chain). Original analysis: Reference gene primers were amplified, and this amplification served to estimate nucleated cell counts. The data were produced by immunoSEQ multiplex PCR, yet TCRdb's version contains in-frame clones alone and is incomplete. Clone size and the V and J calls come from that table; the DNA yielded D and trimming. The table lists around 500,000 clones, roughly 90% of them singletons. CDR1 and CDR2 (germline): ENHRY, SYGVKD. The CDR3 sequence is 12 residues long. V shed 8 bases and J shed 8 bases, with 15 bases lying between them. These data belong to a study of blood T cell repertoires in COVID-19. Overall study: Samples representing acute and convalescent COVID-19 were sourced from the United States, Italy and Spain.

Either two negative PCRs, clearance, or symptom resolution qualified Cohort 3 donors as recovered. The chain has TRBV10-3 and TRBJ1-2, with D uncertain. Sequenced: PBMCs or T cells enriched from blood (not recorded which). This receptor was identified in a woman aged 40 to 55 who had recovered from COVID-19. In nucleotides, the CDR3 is TGTGCCATCTTGGCAGAAGCGGGCGGCTACACCTTC. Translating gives CAILAEAGGYTF.